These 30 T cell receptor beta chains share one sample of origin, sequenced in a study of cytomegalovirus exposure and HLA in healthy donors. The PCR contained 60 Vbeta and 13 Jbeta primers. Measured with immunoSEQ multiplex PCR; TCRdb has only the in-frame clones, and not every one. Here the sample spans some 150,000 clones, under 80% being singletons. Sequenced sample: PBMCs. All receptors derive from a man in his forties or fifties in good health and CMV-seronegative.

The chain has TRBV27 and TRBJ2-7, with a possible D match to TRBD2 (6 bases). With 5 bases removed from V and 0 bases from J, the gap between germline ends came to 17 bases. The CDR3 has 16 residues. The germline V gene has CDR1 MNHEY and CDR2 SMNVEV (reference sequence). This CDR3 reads CASSPLPGGSSYEQYF. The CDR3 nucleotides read TGTGCCAGCAGTCCGCTCCCCGGAGGGAGCTCCTACGAGCAGTACTTC.

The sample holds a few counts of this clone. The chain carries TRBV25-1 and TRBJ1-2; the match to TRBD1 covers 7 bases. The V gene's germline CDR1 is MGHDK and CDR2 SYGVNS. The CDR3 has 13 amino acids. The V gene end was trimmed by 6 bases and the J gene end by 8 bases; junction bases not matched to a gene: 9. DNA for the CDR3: TGTGCCAGCAGGCCCCAGGGGGAGCGAGGCTACACCTTC. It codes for CASRPQGERGYTF.

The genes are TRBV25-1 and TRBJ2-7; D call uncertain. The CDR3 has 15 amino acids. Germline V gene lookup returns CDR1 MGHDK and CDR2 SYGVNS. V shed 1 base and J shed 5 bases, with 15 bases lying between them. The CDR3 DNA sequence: TGTGCCAGCAGTGAATTAATTTCAGGTTTTAACGAGCAGTACTTC. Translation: CASSELISGFNEQYF.

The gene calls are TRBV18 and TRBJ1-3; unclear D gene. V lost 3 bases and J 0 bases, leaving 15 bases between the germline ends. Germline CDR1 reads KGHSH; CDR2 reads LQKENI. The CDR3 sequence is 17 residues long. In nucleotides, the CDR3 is TGTGCCAGCTCACCCCGGGGAGGATCGAGCTCTGGAAACACCATATATTTT. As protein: CASSPRGGSSSGNTIYF.

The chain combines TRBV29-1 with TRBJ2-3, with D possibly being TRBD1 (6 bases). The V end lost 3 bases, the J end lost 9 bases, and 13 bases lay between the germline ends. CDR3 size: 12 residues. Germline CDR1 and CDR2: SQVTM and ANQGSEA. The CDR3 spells CSVDQGSETQYF. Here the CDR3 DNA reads TGCAGCGTTGACCAGGGGTCGGAGACGCAGTATTTT.

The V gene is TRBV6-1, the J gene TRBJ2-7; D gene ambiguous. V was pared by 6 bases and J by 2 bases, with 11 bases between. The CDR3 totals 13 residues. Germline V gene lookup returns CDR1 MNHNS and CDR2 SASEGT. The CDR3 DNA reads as TGTGCCAGCAGGCGTGGGCACCCCTACGAGCAGTACTTC. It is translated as CASRRGHPYEQYF.

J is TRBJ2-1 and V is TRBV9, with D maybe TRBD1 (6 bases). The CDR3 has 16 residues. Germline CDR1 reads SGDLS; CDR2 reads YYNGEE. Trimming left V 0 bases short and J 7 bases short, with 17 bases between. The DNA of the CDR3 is TGTGCCAGCAGCGTAGGTGGAGTTCCGAGGGGGAATGAGCAGTTCTTC. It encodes CASSVGGVPRGNEQFF.

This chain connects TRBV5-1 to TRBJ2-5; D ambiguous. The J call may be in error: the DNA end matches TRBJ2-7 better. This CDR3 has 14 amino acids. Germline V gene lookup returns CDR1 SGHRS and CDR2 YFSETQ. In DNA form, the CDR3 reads TGCGCCAGCAGCAAAGACATAAGCTCCTACGAGCAGTACTTC. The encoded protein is CASSKDISSYEQYF.

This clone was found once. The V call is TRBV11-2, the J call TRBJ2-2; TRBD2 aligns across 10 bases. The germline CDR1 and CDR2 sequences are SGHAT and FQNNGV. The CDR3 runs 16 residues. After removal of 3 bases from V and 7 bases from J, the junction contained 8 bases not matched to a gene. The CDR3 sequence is CASSFRAGGPVGELFF. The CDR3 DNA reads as TGTGCCAGCAGCTTCAGAGCGGGGGGGCCTGTCGGGGAGCTGTTTTTT.

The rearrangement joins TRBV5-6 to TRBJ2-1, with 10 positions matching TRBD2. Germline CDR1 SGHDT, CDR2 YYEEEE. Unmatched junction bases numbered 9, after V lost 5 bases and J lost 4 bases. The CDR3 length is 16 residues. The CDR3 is CASSPEIAGGYNEQFF. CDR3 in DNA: TGTGCCAGCAGTCCGGAAATAGCGGGGGGTTACAATGAGCAGTTCTTC.

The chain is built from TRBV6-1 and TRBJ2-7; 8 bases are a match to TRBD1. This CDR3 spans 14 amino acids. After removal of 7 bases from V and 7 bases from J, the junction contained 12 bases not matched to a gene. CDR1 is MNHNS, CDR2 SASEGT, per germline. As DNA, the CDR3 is TGTGCCAGCAAAGGCACAGGGGGATCAAGTGAGCAGTACTTC. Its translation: CASKGTGGSSEQYF.

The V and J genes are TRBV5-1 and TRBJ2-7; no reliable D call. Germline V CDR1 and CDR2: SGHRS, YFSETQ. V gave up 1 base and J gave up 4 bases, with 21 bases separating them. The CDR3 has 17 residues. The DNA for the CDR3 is TGCGCCAGCAGCTTGCGGCCAGCAGAAGAGGCAACGTACGAGCAGTACTTC. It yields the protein CASSLRPAEEATYEQYF.

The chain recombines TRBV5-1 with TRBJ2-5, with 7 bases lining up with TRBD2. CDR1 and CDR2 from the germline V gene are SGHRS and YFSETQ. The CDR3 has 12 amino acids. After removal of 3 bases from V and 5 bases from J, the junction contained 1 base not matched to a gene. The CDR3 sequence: CASSYGGETQYF. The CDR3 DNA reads TGCGCCAGCAGCTACGGGGGGGAGACCCAGTACTTC.

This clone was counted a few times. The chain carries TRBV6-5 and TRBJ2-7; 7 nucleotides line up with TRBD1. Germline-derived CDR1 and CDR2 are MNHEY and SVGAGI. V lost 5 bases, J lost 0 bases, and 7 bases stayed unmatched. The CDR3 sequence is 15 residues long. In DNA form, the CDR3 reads TGTGCCAGCAGTCGGCTTCGGGACAGCTCCTACGAGCAGTACTTC. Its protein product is CASSRLRDSSYEQYF.

DNA for the CDR3: TGTGCCTGGAGTCGCCTCGGGTTGTGGAATGAGCAGTTCTTC. It yields the protein CAWSRLGLWNEQFF. V usage is TRBV30 and J usage is TRBJ2-1; D gene unclear. Germline V CDR1 and CDR2: GTSNPN, SVGIG (reference sequence). The CDR3 runs 14 residues. With 2 bases removed from V and 7 bases from J, the gap between germline ends came to 15 bases.

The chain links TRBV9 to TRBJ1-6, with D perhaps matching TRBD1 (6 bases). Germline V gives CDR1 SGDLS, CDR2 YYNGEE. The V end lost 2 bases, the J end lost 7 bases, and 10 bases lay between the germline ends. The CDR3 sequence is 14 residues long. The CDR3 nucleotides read TGTGCCAGCAGCGTCACAGGGAGCAATTCACCCCTCCACTTT. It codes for CASSVTGSNSPLHF.

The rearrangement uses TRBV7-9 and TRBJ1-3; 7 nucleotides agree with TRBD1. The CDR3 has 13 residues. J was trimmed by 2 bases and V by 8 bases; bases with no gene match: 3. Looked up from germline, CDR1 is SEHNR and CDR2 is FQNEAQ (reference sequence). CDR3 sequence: CASLTGTGNTIYF. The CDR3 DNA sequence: TGTGCCAGCTTGACAGGGACTGGAAACACCATATATTTT.

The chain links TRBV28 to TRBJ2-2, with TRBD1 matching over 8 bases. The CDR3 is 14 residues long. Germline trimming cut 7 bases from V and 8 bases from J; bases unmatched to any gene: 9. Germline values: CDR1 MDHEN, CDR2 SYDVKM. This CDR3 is CASTQGAAAGELFF. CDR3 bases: TGTGCCAGCACCCAGGGGGCCGCTGCTGGGGAGCTGTTTTTT.

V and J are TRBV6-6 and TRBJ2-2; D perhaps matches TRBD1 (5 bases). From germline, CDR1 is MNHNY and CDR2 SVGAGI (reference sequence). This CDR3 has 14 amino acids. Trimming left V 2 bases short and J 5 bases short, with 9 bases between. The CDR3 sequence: CASSYGPGTGELFF. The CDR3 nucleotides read TGTGCCAGCAGTTACGGTCCAGGGACCGGGGAGCTGTTTTTT.

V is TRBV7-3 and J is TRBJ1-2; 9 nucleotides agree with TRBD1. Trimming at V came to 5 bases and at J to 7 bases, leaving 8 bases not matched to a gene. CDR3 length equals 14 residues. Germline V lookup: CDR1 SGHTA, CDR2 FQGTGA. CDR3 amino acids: CASSPQQGASGYTF. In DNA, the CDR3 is TGTGCCAGCAGCCCCCAACAGGGGGCCAGTGGCTACACCTTC.

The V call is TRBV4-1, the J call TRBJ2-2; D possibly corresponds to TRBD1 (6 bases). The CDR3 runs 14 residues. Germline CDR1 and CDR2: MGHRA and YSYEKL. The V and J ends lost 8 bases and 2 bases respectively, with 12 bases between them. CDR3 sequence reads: CASGGLENTGELFF. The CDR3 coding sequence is TGCGCCAGCGGGGGCTTAGAAAACACCGGGGAGCTGTTTTTT.

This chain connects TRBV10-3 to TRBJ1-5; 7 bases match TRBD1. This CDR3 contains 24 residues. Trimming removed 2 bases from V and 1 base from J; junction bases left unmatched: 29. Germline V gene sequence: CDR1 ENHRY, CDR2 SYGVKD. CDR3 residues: CAISERAVPISESNPDRSNQPQHF. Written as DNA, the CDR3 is TGTGCCATCAGTGAGCGGGCGGTCCCCATCAGTGAGTCGAACCCGGACAGGAGCAATCAGCCCCAGCATTTT.

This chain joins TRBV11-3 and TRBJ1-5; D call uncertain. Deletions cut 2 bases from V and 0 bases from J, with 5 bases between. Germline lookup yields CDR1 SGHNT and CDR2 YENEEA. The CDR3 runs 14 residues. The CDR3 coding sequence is TGTGCCAGCAGCTTACAGGATAGCAATCAGCCCCAGCATTTT. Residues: CASSLQDSNQPQHF.

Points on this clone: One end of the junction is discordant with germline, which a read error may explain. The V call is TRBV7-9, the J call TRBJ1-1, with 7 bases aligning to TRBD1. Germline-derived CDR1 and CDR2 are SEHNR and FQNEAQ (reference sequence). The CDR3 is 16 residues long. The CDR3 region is CSSSLEIGTANTEAFF. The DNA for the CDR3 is TGTTCCAGCAGCTTAGAGATCGGGACAGCGAACACTGAAGCTTTCTTT.

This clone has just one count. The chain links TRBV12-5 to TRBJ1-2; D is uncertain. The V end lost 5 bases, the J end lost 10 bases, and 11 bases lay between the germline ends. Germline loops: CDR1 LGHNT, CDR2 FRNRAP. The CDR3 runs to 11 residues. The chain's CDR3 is CASGRLDDYTF. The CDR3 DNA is TGTGCTAGTGGTCGACTAGATGACTACACCTTC. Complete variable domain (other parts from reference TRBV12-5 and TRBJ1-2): DARVTQTPRHKVTEMGQEVTMRCQPILGHNTVFWYRQTMMQGLELLAYFRNRAPLDDSGMPKDRFSAEMPDATLATLKIQPSEPRDSAVYFCASGRLDDYTFGSGTRLTVV.

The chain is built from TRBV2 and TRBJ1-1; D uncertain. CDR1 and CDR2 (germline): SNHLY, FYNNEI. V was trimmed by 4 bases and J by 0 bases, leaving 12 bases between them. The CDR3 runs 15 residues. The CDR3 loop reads CASSGAGGLNTEAFF. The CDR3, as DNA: TGTGCCAGCAGTGGTGCGGGAGGGCTGAACACTGAAGCTTTCTTT.

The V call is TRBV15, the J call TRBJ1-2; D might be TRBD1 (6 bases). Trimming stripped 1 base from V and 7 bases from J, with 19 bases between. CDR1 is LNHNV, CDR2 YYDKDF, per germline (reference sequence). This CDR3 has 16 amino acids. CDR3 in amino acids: CATSRAASRGRIGYTF. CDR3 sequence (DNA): TGTGCCACCAGCAGAGCGGCCTCCAGGGGTCGGATTGGCTACACCTTC.

Written as DNA, the CDR3 is TGTGCCAGCAGCGGCCGGGATTTCACAGATACGCAGTATTTT. Encoded protein: CASSGRDFTDTQYF. V gene TRBV7-6 combines with J gene TRBJ2-3; weak D call: TRBD2 (5 bases). The CDR3 loop spans 14 amino acids. V lost 5 bases to trimming and J lost 2 bases, with 11 bases between them. CDR1 SGHVS and CDR2 FNYEAQ come from the germline V gene.

In DNA form, the CDR3 reads TGTGCCATCAGTGACAAGGGAAGGGGGCACTCCTACGAGCAGTACTTC. Amino acid sequence: CAISDKGRGHSYEQYF. The genes are TRBV10-3 and TRBJ2-7, with 7 bases aligning to TRBD1. Germline-derived CDR1 and CDR2 are ENHRY and SYGVKD. The CDR3 runs to 16 residues. Germline trimming cut 3 bases from V and 0 bases from J; bases unmatched to any gene: 8.

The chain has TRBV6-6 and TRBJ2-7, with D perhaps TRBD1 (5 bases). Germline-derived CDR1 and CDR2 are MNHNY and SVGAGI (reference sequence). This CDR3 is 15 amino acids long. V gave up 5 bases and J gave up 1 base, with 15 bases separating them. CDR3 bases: TGTGCCAGCAGTAACTACAGGCCCCTATCCTACGAGCAGTACTTC. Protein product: CASSNYRPLSYEQYF.